A single sample gave rise to the 17 T cell receptor beta chains below, sequenced in a study of T cells in Graves' hyperthyroidism and ophthalmopathy. The CDR3 regions of TCR beta were amplified from RNA transcripts. The TCR CDR3 was amplified in a first-round RT-PCR using the HTBI primer set. TCRdb itself ran the multiplex PCR reads through MiXCR, one entry per CDR3 protein. Of under 400,000 distinct CDR3 sequences listed, more than 20% are singletons. The specimen was blood. The receptor set was obtained from a man aged 45 to 65 with Graves' hyperthyroidism.

In DNA, the CDR3 is TGTGCCAGCAGCATAAACCTTCAAGAGACCCAGTACTTC. Translating it yields CASSINLQETQYF. The chain couples TRBV7-9 to TRBJ2-5; D not resolved. Germline lookup yields CDR1 SEHNR and CDR2 FQNEAQ (reference sequence). V dropped 5 bases and J dropped 2 bases, with 9 bases sitting between them. The CDR3 loop spans 13 amino acids.

This clonotype turned up a few times. The V gene is TRBV11-2, the J gene TRBJ1-5; D ambiguous. Per germline, CDR1 SGHAT and CDR2 FQNNGV. V dropped 5 bases and J dropped 9 bases, with 14 bases sitting between them. This CDR3 comprises 13 residues. The chain's CDR3 is CASSKEIYMPQHF. CDR3 in DNA: TGTGCCAGCAGCAAAGAAATTTATATGCCCCAGCATTTT.

A few counts support this clonotype. The gene calls are TRBV14 and TRBJ2-2; the D gene could be TRBD1 or TRBD2 (5 bases each). This CDR3 contains 15 residues. Germline lookup yields CDR1 SGHDN and CDR2 FVKESK. Between the trimmed V and J ends, which lost 0 bases and 4 bases, there was a span of 9 bases. As DNA, the CDR3 is TGTGCCAGCAGCCAAGATGGGACCCTCACCGGGGAGCTGTTTTTT. It specifies CASSQDGTLTGELFF.

The CDR3 here is CASSPDGTSGRDEQFF. CDR3 in DNA: TGCGCCAGCAGCCCGGACGGGACTAGCGGGAGGGATGAGCAGTTCTTC. The chain employs TRBV5-1 and TRBJ2-1, with 16 bases that match TRBD2. The CDR3 runs 16 residues. The trim removed 4 bases at V and 8 bases at J, leaving 6 bases unmatched. In germline, CDR1 is SGHRS, CDR2 YFSETQ.

J is TRBJ2-7 and V is TRBV27; 8 nucleotides line up with TRBD2. The CDR3 totals 15 residues. The V and J ends lost 2 bases and 0 bases, in that order; junction bases with no gene match: 3. Germline values: CDR1 MNHEY, CDR2 SMNVEV (reference sequence). The CDR3 region has the DNA TGTGCCAGCAGTTTAGTCGGGACTAGCTCCTACGAGCAGTACTTC. Protein product: CASSLVGTSSYEQYF.

This chain links TRBV4-1 with TRBJ1-4; 10 bases align to TRBD1. There are 17 residues in the CDR3. The ends lost 7 bases at V and 8 bases at J; junction bases unmatched: 16. CDR1 is MGHRA and CDR2 is YSYEKL in the germline V gene. This CDR3 is CASNPRMGQGKDEKLFF. The CDR3 DNA reads as TGCGCCAGCAACCCAAGAATGGGACAGGGGAAGGACGAAAAACTGTTTTTT.

The V and J genes are TRBV28 and TRBJ1-2; 9 bases fit TRBD1. V trimming: 4 bases; J trimming: 5 bases; junction bases outside the gene matches: 8. CDR3 length: 15 residues. Per the germline V gene, CDR1 is MDHEN and CDR2 is SYDVKM. The CDR3: CASSSPGTGFYGYTF. The CDR3 DNA is TGTGCCAGCAGTTCCCCCGGGACAGGGTTTTATGGCTACACCTTC.

The count of this clonotype is one. This chain uses TRBV30 with TRBJ2-7; 11 nucleotides agree with TRBD2. The V segment lost 7 bases and the J segment 3 bases; nucleotides outside the gene matches: 2. Germline-derived CDR1 and CDR2 are GTSNPN and SVGIG (reference sequence). This CDR3 has 12 amino acids. The CDR3 DNA is TGTGCCTTAACTAGCGGGAGCTACGAGCAGTACTTC. Protein: CALTSGSYEQYF.

The sample holds one count of this clonotype. The chain combines TRBV2 with TRBJ2-2; a weak D match, TRBD2 (7 bases). This CDR3 is 17 amino acids long. Germline V gene lookup returns CDR1 SNHLY and CDR2 FYNNEI. V gave up 6 bases and J gave up 1 base, with 18 bases separating them. The CDR3 DNA reads as TGTGCCAGCAGCCGGACTGGAGGGGGGGTGAACACCGGGGAGCTGTTTTTT. It codes for CASSRTGGGVNTGELFF.

Comments on this clonotype: A much larger clone is a single base away; this may be a read error. This chain joins TRBV20-1 and TRBJ2-5, with 13 bases matching TRBD2. The CDR3 sequence is 15 residues long. Germline lookup yields CDR1 DFQATT and CDR2 SNEGSKA (reference sequence). The CDR3 protein is CSASPGLAGEETRYF. The CDR3 region has the DNA TGCAGTGCTAGCCCCGGACTAGCGGGAGAGGAGACCCGGTACTTC.

The chain has TRBV29-1 and TRBJ1-2; 8 nucleotides align to TRBD1. Per germline, CDR1 SQVTM and CDR2 ANQGSEA. This CDR3 region has 11 residues. V lost 5 bases, J lost 5 bases, and 1 base stayed unmatched. The CDR3 here is CSVRQGYGYTF. Here the CDR3 DNA reads TGCAGCGTTCGACAGGGGTATGGCTACACCTTC.

The rearrangement links TRBV19 to TRBJ1-5; 11 nucleotides agree with TRBD1. This CDR3 contains 16 residues. V shed 8 bases and J 2 bases; nucleotides not matched to a gene: 8. CDR1 and CDR2 (germline): LNHDA, SQIVND (reference sequence). The CDR3 nucleotides are TGTGCCAGTTCGCCGGGACAGGGGGTCCGCAATCAGCCCCAGCATTTT. Translated: CASSPGQGVRNQPQHF.

This clonotype was picked up many times. This chain connects TRBV7-3 to TRBJ2-3; the D is unclear. CDR3 length: 13 amino acids. CDR1 and CDR2 (germline): SGHTA, FQGTGA. V was shortened by 4 bases and J by 2 bases, with 7 bases between the two germline ends. CDR3 sequence reads: CASSSRPTDTQYF. CDR3 DNA: TGTGCCAGCAGCTCGCGCCCCACAGATACGCAGTATTTT.

The table lists this clonotype with a few counts. This sequence joins TRBV5-1 and TRBJ2-5; tentatively, D is TRBD1 (5 bases). CDR3 length: 15 amino acids. CDR1 SGHRS and CDR2 YFSETQ come from the germline V gene. With 1 base removed from V and 5 bases from J, the gap between germline ends came to 15 bases. For the CDR3, the DNA is TGCGCCAGCAGCTTGACCTTAGGGGTGAGGGAGACCCAGTACTTC. Translated: CASSLTLGVRETQYF.

This clonotype showed up just a few times. The V and J genes are TRBV20-1 and TRBJ1-5; D unclear. The germline V gene encodes CDR1 DFQATT and CDR2 SNEGSKA (reference sequence). V gave up 5 bases and J gave up 2 bases, with 13 bases separating them. This CDR3 region has 14 residues. For the CDR3, the DNA is TGCAGTGCTTCGACGGCGCGGGGCAATCAGCCCCAGCATTTT. The encoded protein is CSASTARGNQPQHF.

The rearrangement joins TRBV6-5 to TRBJ2-7; TRBD1 aligns across 8 bases. Trimming cost V 2 bases and J 3 bases; bases outside gene matches: 9. The CDR3 has 16 residues. The germline V gene has CDR1 MNHEY and CDR2 SVGAGI. Here the CDR3 DNA reads TGTGCCAGCAGTTACGCGTCCTCGGGACAGGTCTACGAGCAGTACTTC. It yields the protein CASSYASSGQVYEQYF.

This clonotype was seen ten or more times. The V and J genes are TRBV27 and TRBJ1-1; D unclear. The CDR3 runs to 14 residues. With 3 bases removed from V and 3 bases from J, the gap between germline ends came to 11 bases. Germline lookup yields CDR1 MNHEY and CDR2 SMNVEV (reference sequence). DNA for the CDR3: TGTGCCAGCAGTTTGTTCTCCTCGGACACTGAAGCTTTCTTT. Amino acid sequence: CASSLFSSDTEAFF.